In this sample, the clone carrying this T cell receptor beta chain turned up once. The data stem from a study of T-cell memory formation after mild COVID-19. Each CDR3 protein is one row after TCRdb ran MiXCR on the 5' RACE reads. The sample has 290,000 or so distinct CDR3 sequences, approximately 20% seen once. This sequence originates from a man between 18 and 29 years old who had mild COVID-19 (a few samples of this study predate the infection). Cell type and time point are not known. Sample: PBMCs or a T cell subset sorted from them (not recorded which).

The CDR3 sequence is CASSVVGLGRASYNEQFF. CDR3 sequence (DNA): TGTGCCAGCAGCGTAGTCGGCCTGGGCAGGGCCTCCTACAATGAGCAGTTCTTC. The chain is built from TRBV9 and TRBJ2-1; TRBD1 might be the D (5 bases). The V and J ends lost 0 bases and 0 bases respectively, with 16 bases between them. The length of the CDR3 is 18 residues. The germline V gene has CDR1 SGDLS and CDR2 YYNGEE.